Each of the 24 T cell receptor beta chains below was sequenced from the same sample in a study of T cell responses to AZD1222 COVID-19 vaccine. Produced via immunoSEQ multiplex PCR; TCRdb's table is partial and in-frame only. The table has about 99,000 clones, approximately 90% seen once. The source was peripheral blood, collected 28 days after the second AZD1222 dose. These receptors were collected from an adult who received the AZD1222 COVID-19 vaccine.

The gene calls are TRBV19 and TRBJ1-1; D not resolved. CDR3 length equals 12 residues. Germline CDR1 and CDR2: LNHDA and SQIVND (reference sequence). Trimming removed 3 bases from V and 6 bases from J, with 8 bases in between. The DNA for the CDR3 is TGTGCCAGTAGTATGGGTAGGGCTGAAGCTTTCTTT. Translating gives CASSMGRAEAFF.

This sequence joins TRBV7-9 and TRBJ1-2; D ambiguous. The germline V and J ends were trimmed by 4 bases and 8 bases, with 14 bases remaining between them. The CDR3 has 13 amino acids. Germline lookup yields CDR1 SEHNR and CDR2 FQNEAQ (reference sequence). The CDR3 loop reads CASSSDGASGYTF. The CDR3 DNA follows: TGTGCCAGCAGCTCCGACGGAGCTTCGGGCTACACCTTC. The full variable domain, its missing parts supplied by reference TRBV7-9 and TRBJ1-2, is DTGVSQNPRHKITKRGQNVTFRCDPISEHNRLYWYRQTLGQGPEFLTYFQNEAQLEKSRLLSDRFSAERPKGSFSTLEIQRTEQGDSAMYLCASSSDGASGYTFGSGTRLTVV.

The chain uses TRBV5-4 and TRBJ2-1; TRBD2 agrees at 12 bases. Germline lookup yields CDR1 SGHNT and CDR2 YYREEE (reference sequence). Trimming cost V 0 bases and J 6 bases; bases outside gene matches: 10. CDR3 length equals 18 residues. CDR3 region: CASSLGGRGTSGSNEQFF. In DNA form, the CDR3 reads TGTGCCAGCAGCTTGGGAGGCAGGGGGACTAGCGGGTCCAATGAGCAGTTCTTC. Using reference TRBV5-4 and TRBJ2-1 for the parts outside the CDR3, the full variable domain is ETGVTQSPTHLIKTRGQQVTLRCSSQSGHNTVSWYQQALGQGPQFIFQYYREEENGRGNFPPRFSGLQFPNYSSELNVNALELDDSALYLCASSLGGRGTSGSNEQFFGPGTRLTVL.

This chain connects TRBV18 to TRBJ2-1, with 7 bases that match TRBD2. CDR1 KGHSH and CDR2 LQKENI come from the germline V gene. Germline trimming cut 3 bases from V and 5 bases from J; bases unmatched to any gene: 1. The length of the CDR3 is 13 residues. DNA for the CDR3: TGTGCCAGCTCACCCGGACTAGACAATGAGCAGTTCTTC. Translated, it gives CASSPGLDNEQFF.

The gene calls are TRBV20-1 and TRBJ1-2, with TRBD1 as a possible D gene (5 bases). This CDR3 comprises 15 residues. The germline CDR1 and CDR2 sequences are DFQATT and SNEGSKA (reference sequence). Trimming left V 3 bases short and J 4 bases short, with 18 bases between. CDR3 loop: CSASLRGDLTYGYTF. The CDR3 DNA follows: TGCAGTGCTAGTCTCCGGGGGGACCTTACCTATGGCTACACCTTC.

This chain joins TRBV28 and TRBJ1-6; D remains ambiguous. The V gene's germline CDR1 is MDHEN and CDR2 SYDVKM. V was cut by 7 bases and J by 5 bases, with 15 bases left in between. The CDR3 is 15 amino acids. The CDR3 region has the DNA TGTGCCAGCACCCCGCGGCCAGCCCATAATTCACCCCTCCACTTT. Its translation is CASTPRPAHNSPLHF.

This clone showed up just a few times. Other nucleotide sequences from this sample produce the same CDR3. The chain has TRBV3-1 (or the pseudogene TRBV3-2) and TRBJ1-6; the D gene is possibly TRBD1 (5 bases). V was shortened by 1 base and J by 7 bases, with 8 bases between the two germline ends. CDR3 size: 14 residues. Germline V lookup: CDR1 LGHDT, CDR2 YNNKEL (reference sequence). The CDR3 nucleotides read TGTGCCAGCAGCCAAGGGACAAGGAATTCACCCCTCCACTTT. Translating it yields CASSQGTRNSPLHF.

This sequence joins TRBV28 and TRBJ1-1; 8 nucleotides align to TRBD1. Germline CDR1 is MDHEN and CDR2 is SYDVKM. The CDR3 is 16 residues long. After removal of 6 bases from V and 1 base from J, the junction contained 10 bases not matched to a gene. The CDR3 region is CASRYRLGTGNTEAFF. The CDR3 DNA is TGTGCCAGCAGATACCGCCTGGGGACAGGGAACACTGAAGCTTTCTTT.

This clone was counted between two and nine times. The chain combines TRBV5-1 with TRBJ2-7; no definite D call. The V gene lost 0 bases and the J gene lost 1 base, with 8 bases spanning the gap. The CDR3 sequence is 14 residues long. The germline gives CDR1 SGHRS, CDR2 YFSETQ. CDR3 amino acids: CASSLVSTSYEQYF. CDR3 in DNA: TGCGCCAGCAGCTTGGTTAGCACATCCTACGAGCAGTACTTC.

In nucleotides, the CDR3 is TGCAGTGCCGAGTACAATGAGCAGTTCTTC. As protein: CSAEYNEQFF. The V call is TRBV20-1, the J call TRBJ2-1; D is undetermined. Trimming stripped 6 bases from V and 4 bases from J, with 4 bases between. From germline, CDR1 is DFQATT and CDR2 SNEGSKA (reference sequence). This CDR3 is 10 amino acids long.

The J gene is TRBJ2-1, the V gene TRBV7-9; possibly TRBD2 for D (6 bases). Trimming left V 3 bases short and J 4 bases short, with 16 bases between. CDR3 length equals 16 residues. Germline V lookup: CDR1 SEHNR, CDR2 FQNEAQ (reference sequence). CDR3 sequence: CASSFGGGGDYNEQFF. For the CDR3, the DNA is TGTGCCAGCAGCTTCGGTGGCGGAGGGGATTACAATGAGCAGTTCTTC.

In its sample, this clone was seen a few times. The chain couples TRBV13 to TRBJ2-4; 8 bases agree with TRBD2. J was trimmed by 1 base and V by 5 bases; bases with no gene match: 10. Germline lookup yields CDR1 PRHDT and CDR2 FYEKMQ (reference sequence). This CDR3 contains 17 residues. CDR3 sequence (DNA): TGTGCCAGCAGCGAACTAGGAGCGGGAGCTGCCAAAAACATTCAGTACTTC. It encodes CASSELGAGAAKNIQYF.

This CDR3 reads CASSPGGGLVAFF. CDR3 nucleotides: TGTGCCAGCAGCCCCGGGGGGGGCTTAGTAGCTTTCTTT. V gene TRBV6-5 combines with J gene TRBJ1-1, with D possibly matching TRBD1 (6 bases). Germline V gives CDR1 MNHEY, CDR2 SVGAGI. This CDR3 comprises 13 residues. V lost 6 bases to trimming and J lost 10 bases, with 18 bases between them.

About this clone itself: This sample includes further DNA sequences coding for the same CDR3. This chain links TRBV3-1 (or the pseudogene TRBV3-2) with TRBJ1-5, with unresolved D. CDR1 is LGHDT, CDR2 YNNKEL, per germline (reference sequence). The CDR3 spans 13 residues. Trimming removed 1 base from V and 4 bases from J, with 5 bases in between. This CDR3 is CASSQGGNQPQHF. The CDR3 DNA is TGTGCCAGCAGCCAAGGGGGAAATCAGCCCCAGCATTTT.

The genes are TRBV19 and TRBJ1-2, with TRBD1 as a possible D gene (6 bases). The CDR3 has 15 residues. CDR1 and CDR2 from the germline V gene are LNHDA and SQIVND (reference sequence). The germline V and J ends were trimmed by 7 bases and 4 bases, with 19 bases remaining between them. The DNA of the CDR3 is TGTGCCAGTAACCTGGGGCAGGGGAGTATCTATGGCTACACCTTC. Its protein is CASNLGQGSIYGYTF.

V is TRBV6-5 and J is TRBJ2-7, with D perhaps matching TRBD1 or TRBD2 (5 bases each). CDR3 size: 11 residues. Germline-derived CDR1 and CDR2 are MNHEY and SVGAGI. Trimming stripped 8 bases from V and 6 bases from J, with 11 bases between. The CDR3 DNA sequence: TGTGCCAGCGGGGACCTGGGCGAGCAGTACTTC. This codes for CASGDLGEQYF.

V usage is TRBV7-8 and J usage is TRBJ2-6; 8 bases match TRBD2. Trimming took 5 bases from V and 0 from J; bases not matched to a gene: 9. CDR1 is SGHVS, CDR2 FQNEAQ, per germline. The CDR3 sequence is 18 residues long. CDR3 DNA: TGTGCCAGCAGCCCGCGACTAGCGCCGGGCTCTGGGGCCAACGTCCTGACTTTC. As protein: CASSPRLAPGSGANVLTF.

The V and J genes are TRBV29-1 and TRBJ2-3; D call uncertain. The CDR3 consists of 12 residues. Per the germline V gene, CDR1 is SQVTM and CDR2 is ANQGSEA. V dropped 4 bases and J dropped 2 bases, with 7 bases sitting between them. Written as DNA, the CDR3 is TGCAGCGTTGGGGAAATCACAGATACGCAGTATTTT. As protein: CSVGEITDTQYF.

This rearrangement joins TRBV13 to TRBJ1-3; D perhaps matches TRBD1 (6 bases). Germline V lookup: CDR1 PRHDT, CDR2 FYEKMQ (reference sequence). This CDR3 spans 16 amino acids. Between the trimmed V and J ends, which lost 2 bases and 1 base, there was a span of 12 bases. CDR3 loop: CASSLRGGFSGNTIYF. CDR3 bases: TGTGCCAGCAGCTTAAGGGGGGGATTTTCTGGAAACACCATATATTTT.

The DNA of the CDR3 is TGTGCCAGTAGTATAGATTATCGTCCAGGGGGAAAGAGCACTGAAGCTTTCTTT. This sequence encodes CASSIDYRPGGKSTEAFF. The chain carries TRBV19 and TRBJ1-1; 7 bases align to TRBD1. Unmatched junction bases numbered 14, after V lost 0 bases and J lost 4 bases. This CDR3 region has 18 residues. Germline CDR1 and CDR2: LNHDA and SQIVND (reference sequence). Full variable domain (rest looked up from reference TRBV19 and TRBJ1-1): DGGITQSPKYLFRKEGQNVTLSCEQNLNHDAMYWYRQDPGQGLRLIYYSQIVNDFQKGDIAEGYSVSREKKESFPLTVTSAQKNPTAFYLCASSIDYRPGGKSTEAFFGQGTRLTVV.

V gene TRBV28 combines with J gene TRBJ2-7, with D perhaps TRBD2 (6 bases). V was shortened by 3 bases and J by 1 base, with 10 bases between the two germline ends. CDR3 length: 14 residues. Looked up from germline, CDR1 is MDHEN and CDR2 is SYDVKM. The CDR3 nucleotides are TGTGCCAGCAGTTTCCAGGGAGGTTCCTACGAGCAGTACTTC. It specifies CASSFQGGSYEQYF.

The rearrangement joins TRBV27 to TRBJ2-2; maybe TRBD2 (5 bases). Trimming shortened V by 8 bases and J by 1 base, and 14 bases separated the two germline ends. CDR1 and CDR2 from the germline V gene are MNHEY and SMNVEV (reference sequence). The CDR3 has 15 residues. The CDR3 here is CASLRIGGNTGELFF. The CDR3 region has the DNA TGTGCCAGCCTCCGGATTGGAGGGAACACCGGGGAGCTGTTTTTT.

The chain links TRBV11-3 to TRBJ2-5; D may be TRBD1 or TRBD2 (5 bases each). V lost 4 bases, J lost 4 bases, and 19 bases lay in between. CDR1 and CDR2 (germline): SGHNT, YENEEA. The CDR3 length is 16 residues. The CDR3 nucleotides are TGTGCCAGCAGCTCCGGGGCGGGCCATCAGGGAGAGACCCAGTACTTC. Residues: CASSSGAGHQGETQYF.

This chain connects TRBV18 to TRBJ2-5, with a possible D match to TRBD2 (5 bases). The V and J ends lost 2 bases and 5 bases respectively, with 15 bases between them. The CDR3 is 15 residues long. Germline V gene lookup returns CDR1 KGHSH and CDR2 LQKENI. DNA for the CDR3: TGTGCCAGCTCACCAGGCGGGTCCCGGAGGGAGACCCAGTACTTC. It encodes CASSPGGSRRETQYF.